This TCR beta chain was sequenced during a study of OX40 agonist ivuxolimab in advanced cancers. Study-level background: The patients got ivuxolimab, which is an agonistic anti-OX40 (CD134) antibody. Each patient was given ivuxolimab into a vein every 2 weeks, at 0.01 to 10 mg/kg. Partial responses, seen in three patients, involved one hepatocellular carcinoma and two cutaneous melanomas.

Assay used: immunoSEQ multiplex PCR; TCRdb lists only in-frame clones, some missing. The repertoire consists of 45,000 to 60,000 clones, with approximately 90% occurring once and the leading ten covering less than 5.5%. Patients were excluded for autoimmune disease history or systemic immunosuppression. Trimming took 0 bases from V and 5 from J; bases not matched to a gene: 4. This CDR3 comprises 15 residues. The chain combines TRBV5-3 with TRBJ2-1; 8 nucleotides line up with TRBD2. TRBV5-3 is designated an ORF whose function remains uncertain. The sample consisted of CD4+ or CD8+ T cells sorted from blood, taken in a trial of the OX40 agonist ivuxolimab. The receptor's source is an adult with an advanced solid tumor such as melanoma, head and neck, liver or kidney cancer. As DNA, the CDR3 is TGTGCCAGAAGCTTGGGACGCGGGGGGAACAATGAGCAGTTCTTC. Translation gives CARSLGRGGNNEQFF.